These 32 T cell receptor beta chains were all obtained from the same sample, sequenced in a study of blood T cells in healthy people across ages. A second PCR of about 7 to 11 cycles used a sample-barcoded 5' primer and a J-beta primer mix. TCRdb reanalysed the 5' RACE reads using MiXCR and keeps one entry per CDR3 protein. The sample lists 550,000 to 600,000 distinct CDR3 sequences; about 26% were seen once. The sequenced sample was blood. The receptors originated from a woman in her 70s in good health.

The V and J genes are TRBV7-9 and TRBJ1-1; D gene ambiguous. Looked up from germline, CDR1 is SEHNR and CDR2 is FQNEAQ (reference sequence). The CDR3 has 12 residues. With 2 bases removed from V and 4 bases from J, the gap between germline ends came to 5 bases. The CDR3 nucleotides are TGTGCCAGCAGCTTATCGGCCACTGAAGCTTTCTTT. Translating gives CASSLSATEAFF.

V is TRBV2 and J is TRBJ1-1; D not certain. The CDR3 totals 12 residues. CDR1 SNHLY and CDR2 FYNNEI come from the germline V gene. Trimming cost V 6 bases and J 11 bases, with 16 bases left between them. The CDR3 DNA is TGTGCCAGCAGCGAGGAGACGGGCCAGGCTTTCTTT. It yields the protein CASSEETGQAFF.

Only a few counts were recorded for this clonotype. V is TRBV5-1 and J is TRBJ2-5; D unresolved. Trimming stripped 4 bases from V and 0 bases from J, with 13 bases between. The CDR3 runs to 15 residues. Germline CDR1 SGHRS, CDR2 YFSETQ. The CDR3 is CASSLSTSDQETQYF. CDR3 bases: TGCGCCAGCAGCCTGAGCACGAGCGACCAAGAGACCCAGTACTTC.

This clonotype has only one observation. CDR3 residues: CSARPNRGGYEQYF. The CDR3 DNA reads as TGCAGTGCTAGACCGAACAGGGGGGGATACGAGCAGTACTTC. The chain is built from TRBV20-1 and TRBJ2-7; possible D gene TRBD1, 8 bases. The CDR3 extends over 14 amino acids. The V gene lost 2 bases and the J gene lost 4 bases, with 15 bases spanning the gap. In germline, CDR1 is DFQATT, CDR2 SNEGSKA (reference sequence).

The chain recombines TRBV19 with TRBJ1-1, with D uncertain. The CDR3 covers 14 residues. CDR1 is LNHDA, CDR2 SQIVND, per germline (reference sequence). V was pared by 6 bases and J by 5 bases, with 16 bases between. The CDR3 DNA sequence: TGTGCCAGTAGGCCCCCGAGATTGTCGACTGAAGCTTTCTTT. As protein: CASRPPRLSTEAFF.

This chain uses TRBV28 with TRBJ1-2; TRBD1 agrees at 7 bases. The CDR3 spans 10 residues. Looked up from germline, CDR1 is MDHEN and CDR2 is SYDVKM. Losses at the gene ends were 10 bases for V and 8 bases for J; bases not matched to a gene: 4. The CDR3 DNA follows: TGTGCCACCCAGGGGGAAGGCTACACCTTC. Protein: CATQGEGYTF.

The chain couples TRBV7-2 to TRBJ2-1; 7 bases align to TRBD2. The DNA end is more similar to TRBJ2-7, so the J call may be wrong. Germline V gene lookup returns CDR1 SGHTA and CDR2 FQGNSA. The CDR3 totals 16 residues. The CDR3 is CASSLVGGNLAYEQYF. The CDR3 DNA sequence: TGTGCCAGCAGCTTAGTGGGGGGGAACCTAGCCTACGAGCAGTACTTC.

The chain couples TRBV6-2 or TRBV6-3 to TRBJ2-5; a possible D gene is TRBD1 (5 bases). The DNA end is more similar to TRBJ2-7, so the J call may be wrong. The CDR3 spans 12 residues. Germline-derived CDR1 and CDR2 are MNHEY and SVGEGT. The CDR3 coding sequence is TGTGCCAGCAGTGGACAATCCTACGAGCAGTACGTC. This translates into CASSGQSYEQYV.

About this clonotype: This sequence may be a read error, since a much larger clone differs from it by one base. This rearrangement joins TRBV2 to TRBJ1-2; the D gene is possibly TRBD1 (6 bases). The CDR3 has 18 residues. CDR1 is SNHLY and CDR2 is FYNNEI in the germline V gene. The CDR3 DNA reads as TGTACCAGCAGTGAAAACCCCAACTGGGGGCGGAATTACTATGGCTACACCTTC. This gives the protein CTSSENPNWGRNYYGYTF.

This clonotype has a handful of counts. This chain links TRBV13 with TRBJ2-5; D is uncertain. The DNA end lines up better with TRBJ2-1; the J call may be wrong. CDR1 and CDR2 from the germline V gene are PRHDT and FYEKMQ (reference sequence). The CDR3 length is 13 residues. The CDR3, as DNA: TGTGCCAGCAGCTTTGACGCGGACAATGAGCAGTTCTTC. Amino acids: CASSFDADNEQFF.

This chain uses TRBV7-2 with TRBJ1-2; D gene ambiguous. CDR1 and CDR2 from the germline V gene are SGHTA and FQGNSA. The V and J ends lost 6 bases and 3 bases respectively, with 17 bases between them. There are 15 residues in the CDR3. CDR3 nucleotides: TGTGCCAGCAGTCTCCAAGGAAGGGTAGACTATGGCTACACCTTC. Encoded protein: CASSLQGRVDYGYTF.

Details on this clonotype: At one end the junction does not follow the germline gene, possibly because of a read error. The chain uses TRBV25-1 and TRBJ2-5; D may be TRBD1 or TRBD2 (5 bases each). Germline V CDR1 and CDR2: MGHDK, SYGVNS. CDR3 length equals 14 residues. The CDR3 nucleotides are TGTGCCAGCAGCCGGTTGGGGGTACAAGAGACCCTGTACTTC. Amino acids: CASSRLGVQETLYF.

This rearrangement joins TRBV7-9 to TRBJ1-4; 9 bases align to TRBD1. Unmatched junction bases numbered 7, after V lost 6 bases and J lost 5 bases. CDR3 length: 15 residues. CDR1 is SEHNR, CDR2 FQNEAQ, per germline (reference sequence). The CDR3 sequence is CASSFSGTGNEKLFF. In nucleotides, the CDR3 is TGTGCCAGCAGTTTTTCCGGGACAGGGAATGAAAAACTGTTTTTT.

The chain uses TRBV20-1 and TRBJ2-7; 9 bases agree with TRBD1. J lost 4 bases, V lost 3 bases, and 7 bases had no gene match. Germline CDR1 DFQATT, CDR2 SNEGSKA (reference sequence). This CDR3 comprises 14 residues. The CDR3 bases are TGCAGTGCTAGCAGGGGGGGGACAGGGTACGAGCAGTACTTC. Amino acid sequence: CSASRGGTGYEQYF.

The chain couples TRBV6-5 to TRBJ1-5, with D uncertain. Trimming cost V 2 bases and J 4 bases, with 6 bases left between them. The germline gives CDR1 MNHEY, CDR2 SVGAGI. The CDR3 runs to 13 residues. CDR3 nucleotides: TGTGCCAGCAGTTACGCATTTAATCAGCCCCAGCATTTT. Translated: CASSYAFNQPQHF.

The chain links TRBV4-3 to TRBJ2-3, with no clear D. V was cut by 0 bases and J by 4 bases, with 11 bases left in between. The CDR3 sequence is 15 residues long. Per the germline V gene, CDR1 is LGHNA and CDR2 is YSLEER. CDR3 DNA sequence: TGCGCCAGCAGCCAAGATATCGACGGCCCAGATACGCAGTATTTT. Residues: CASSQDIDGPDTQYF.

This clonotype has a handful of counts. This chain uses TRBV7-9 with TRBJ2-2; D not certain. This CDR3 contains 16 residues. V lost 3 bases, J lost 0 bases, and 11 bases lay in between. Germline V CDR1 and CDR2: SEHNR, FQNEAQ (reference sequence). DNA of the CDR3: TGTGCCAGCAGCTTTGGCCCAACCGCGAACACCGGGGAGCTGTTTTTT. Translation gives CASSFGPTANTGELFF.

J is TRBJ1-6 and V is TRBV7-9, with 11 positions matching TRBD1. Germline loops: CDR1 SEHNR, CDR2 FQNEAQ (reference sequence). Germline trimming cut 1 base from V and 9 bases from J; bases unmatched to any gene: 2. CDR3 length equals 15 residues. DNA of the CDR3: TGTGCCAGCAGCTTAGGGACAGGGGGCGCTTCACCCCTCCACTTT. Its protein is CASSLGTGGASPLHF.

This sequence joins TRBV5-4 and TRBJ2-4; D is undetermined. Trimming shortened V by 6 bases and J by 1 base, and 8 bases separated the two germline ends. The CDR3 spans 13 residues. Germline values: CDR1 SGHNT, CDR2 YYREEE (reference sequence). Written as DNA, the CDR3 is TGTGCCAGCAACGCAGAGGCCAAAAACATTCAGTACTTC. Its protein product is CASNAEAKNIQYF.

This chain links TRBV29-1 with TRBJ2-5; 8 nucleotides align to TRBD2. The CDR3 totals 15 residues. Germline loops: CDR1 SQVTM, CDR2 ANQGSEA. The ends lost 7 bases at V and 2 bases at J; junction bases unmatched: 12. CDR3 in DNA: TGCAGCGCAGCAGGGCGGGGGGACTATCAAGAGACCCAGTACTTC. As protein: CSAAGRGDYQETQYF. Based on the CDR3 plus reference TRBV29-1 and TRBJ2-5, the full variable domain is SAVISQKPSRDICQRGTSLTIQCQVDSQVTMMFWYRQQPGQSLTLIATANQGSEATYESGFVIDKFPISRPNLTFSTLTVSNMSPEDSSIYLCSAAGRGDYQETQYFGPGTRLLVL.

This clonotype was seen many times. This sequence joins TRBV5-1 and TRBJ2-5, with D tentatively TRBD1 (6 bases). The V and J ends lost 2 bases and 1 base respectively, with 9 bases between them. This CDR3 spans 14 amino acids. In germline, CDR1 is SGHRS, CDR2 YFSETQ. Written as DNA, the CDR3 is TGCGCCAGCAGCTTACAGGGCCCCCAAGAGACCCAGTACTTC. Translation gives CASSLQGPQETQYF.

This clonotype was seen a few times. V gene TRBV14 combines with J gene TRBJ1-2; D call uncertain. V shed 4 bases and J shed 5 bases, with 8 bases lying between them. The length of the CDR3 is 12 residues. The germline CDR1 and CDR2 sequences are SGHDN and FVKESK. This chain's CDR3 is CASSPWEYGYTF. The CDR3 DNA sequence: TGTGCCAGCAGCCCCTGGGAATATGGCTACACCTTC. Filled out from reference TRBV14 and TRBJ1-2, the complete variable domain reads EAGVTQFPSHSVIEKGQTVTLRCDPISGHDNLYWYRRVMGKEIKFLLHFVKESKQDESGMPNNRFLAERTGGTYSTLKVQPAELEDSGVYFCASSPWEYGYTFGSGTRLTVV.

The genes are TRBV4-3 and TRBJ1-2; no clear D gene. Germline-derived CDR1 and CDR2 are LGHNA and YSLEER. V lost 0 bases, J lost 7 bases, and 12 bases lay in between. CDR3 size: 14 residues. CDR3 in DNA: TGCGCCAGCAGCCAAGAAACCAGAATGGGTGGCTACACCTTC. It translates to CASSQETRMGGYTF.

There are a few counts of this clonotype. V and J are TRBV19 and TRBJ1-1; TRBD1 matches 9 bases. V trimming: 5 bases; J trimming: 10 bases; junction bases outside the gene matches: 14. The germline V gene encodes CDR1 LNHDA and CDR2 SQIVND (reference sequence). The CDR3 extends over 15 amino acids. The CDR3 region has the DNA TGTGCCAGTAGTTCGCCGGGACAGGGACGAAATGGAGCTTTCTTT. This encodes CASSSPGQGRNGAFF.

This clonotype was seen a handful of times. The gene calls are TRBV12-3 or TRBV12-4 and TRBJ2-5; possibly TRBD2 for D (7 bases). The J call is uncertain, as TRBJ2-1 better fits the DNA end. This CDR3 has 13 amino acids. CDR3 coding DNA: TGTGCCAGCAGTTTGGGGGGGCAGGGTGAGCAGTTCTTC. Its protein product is CASSLGGQGEQFF.

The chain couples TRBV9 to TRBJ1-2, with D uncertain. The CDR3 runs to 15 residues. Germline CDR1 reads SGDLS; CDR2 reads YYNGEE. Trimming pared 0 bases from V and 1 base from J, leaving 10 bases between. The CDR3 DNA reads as TGTGCCAGCAGCGTAGAGGCAGCTCTTAACTATGGCTACACCTTC. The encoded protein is CASSVEAALNYGYTF.

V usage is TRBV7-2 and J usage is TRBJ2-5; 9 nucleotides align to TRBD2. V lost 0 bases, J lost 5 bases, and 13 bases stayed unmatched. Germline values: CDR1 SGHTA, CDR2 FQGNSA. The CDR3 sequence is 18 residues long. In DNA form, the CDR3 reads TGTGCCAGCAGCTTAGCTATGGCGGGGGGGCCCGGATGGGAGACCCAGTACTTC. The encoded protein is CASSLAMAGGPGWETQYF.

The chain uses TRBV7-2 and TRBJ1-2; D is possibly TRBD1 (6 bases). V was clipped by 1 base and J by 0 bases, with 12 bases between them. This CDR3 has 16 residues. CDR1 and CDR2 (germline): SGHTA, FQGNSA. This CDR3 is CASSLEAGVANYGYTF. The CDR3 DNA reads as TGTGCCAGCAGCTTAGAGGCAGGGGTTGCTAACTATGGCTACACCTTC.

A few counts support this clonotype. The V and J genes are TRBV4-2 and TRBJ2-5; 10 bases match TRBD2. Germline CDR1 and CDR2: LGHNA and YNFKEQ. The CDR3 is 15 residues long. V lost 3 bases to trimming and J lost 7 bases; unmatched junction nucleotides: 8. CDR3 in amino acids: CASSQLAGGSGTQYF. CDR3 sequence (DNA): TGTGCCAGCAGCCAGTTAGCGGGGGGAAGCGGGACCCAGTACTTC.

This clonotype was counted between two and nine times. CDR3 DNA: TGTGCCACCCGACAGGAGATGAACACTGAAGCTTTCTTT. Translating gives CATRQEMNTEAFF. This sequence joins TRBV19 and TRBJ1-1, with D possibly being TRBD1 (6 bases). Trimming pared 10 bases from V and 0 bases from J, leaving 12 bases between. Looked up from germline, CDR1 is LNHDA and CDR2 is SQIVND (reference sequence). The CDR3 spans 13 residues.

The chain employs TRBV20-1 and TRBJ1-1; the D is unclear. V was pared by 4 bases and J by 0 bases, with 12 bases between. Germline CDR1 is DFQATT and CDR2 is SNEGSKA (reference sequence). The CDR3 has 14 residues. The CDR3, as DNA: TGCAGTGCTACCCCGGACGGGTTGAACACTGAAGCTTTCTTT. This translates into CSATPDGLNTEAFF.

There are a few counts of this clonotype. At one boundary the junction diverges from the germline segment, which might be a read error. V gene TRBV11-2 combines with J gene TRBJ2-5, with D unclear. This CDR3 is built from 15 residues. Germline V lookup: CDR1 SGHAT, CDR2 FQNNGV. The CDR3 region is CGSSFLPARWETQYF. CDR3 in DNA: TGTGGCAGCAGCTTCCTCCCAGCGCGGTGGGAGACCCAGTACTTC. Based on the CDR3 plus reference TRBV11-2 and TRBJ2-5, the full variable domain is EAGVAQSPRYKIIEKRQSVAFWCNPISGHATLYWYQQILGQGPKLLIQFQNNGVVDDSQLPKDRFSAERLKGVDSTLKIQPAKLEDSAVYLCGSSFLPARWETQYFGPGTRLLVL.